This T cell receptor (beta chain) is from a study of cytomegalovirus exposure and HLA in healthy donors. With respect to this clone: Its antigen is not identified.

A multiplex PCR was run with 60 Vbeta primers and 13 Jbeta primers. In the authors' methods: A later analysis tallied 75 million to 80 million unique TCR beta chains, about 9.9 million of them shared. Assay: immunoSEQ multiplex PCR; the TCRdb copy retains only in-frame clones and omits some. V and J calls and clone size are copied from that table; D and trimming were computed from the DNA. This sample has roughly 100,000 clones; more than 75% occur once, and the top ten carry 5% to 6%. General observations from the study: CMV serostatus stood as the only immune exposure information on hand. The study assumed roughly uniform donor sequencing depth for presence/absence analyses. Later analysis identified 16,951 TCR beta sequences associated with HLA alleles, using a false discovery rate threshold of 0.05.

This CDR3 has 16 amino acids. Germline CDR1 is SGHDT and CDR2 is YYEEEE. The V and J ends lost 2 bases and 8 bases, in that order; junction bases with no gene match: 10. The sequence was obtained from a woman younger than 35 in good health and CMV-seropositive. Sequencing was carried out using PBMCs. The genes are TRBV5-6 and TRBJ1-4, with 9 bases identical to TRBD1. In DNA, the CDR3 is TGTGCCAGCAGCTTAGCTACGACAGGGGGACGGGAAAAACTGTTTTTT. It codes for CASSLATTGGREKLFF. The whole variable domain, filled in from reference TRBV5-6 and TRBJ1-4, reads DAGVTQSPTHLIKTRGQQVTLRCSPKSGHDTVSWYQQALGQGPQFIFQYYEEEERQRGNFPDRFSGHQFPNYSSELNVNALLLGDSALYLCASSLATTGGREKLFFGSGTQLSVL.